The rows below give T cell receptor beta chains drawn from one sample of a study of vaccination and CD4 T cells after COVID-19. TCRdb re-called the PCR reads through MiXCR, storing one row per CDR3 protein. The data show over 10,000 distinct CDR3 sequences, roughly three fifths seen once. These receptors have no known antigen. Sequences were obtained from CD4+ T cells from blood, cultured in vitro. These receptors were collected from a human donor who had recovered from COVID-19. Each CDR3 is given with its conserved first and last residue. A D gene is named only where the DNA matches it firmly. A clone size is listed for some rows: how often the clone was seen (once, few, many), or a class if it is expanded.

CDR3 length: 14; D gene: TRBD1; J gene: TRBJ2-2; clone size: few; V gene: TRBV15; CDR3 protein: CATRDREEAGELFF; CDR3 DNA: TGTGCCACCAGGGACAGGGAGGAGGCCGGGGAGCTGTTTTTT
CDR3 length: 13; D gene: -; J gene: TRBJ1-5; clone size: few; V gene: TRBV24-1; CDR3 protein: CATSDEGYQPQHF; CDR3 DNA: TGTGCCACCAGTGATGAGGGATATCAGCCCCAGCATTTT
CDR3 length: 13; D gene: -; J gene: TRBJ1-2; clone size: -; V gene: TRBV19; CDR3 protein: CASSTTGNYGYTF; CDR3 DNA: TGTGCCAGTAGTACAACGGGTAACTATGGCTACACCTTC
CDR3 length: 13; D gene: -; J gene: TRBJ1-5; clone size: -; V gene: TRBV20-1; CDR3 protein: CSANGPENQPQHF; CDR3 DNA: TGCAGTGCTAATGGACCCGAAAATCAGCCCCAGCATTTT
CDR3 length: 12; D gene: -; J gene: TRBJ1-2; clone size: -; V gene: TRBV7-2; CDR3 protein: CASSPTRDGYTF; CDR3 DNA: TGTGCCAGCAGCCCTACCCGTGATGGCTACACCTTC
CDR3 length: 14; D gene: -; J gene: TRBJ1-2; clone size: -; V gene: TRBV5-4; CDR3 protein: CASSLQGQVYGYTF; CDR3 DNA: TGTGCCAGCAGCTTGCAGGGCCAAGTCTATGGCTACACCTTC
CDR3 length: 16; D gene: -; J gene: TRBJ1-1; clone size: -; V gene: TRBV19; CDR3 protein: CASSAGVVNMSTEAFF; CDR3 DNA: TGTGCCAGTAGTGCGGGGGTTGTTAACATGAGCACTGAAGCTTTCTTT
CDR3 length: 14; D gene: TRBD1; J gene: TRBJ1-5; clone size: -; V gene: TRBV20-1; CDR3 protein: CSARLTGGGQPQHF; CDR3 DNA: TGCAGTGCTAGACTCACAGGGGGCGGTCAGCCCCAGCATTTT
CDR3 length: 14; D gene: TRBD2; J gene: TRBJ2-7; clone size: -; V gene: TRBV2; CDR3 protein: CASTGLAGAGEQYF; CDR3 DNA: TGTGCCAGCACCGGACTAGCGGGAGCCGGCGAGCAGTACTTC
CDR3 length: 15; D gene: TRBD1; J gene: TRBJ1-5; clone size: -; V gene: TRBV6-1; CDR3 protein: CASRNAGQGDQPQHF; CDR3 DNA: TGTGCCAGCAGGAACGCCGGACAGGGGGACCAGCCCCAGCATTTT
CDR3 length: 16; D gene: -; J gene: TRBJ2-3; clone size: few; V gene: TRBV5-4; CDR3 protein: CASTRADRGSTDTQYF; CDR3 DNA: TGTGCCAGCACCAGGGCGGATCGGGGGAGCACAGATACGCAGTATTTT
CDR3 length: 14; D gene: -; J gene: TRBJ2-5; clone size: once; V gene: TRBV3-1; CDR3 protein: CASSQGRGGETQYF; CDR3 DNA: TGTGCCAGCAGCCAAGGACGAGGCGGGGAGACCCAGTACTTC
CDR3 length: 14; D gene: -; J gene: TRBJ2-1; clone size: -; V gene: TRBV6-1; CDR3 protein: CASSDTFSYNEQFF; CDR3 DNA: TGTGCCAGCAGTGACACCTTCTCCTACAATGAGCAGTTCTTC
CDR3 length: 12; D gene: -; J gene: TRBJ2-3; clone size: few; V gene: TRBV20-1; CDR3 protein: CSANGGTDTQYF; CDR3 DNA: TGCAGTGCTAATGGGGGCACAGATACGCAGTATTTT
CDR3 length: 14; D gene: -; J gene: TRBJ2-6; clone size: -; V gene: TRBV28; CDR3 protein: CASRRPSGANVLTF; CDR3 DNA: TGTGCCAGCAGACGGCCCTCTGGGGCCAACGTCCTGACTTTC
CDR3 length: 13; D gene: -; J gene: TRBJ2-2; clone size: few; V gene: TRBV24-1; CDR3 protein: CATLDGNTGELFF; CDR3 DNA: TGTGCCACCCTCGACGGGAACACCGGGGAGCTGTTTTTT
CDR3 length: 15; D gene: TRBD2; J gene: TRBJ2-3; clone size: -; V gene: TRBV6-1; CDR3 protein: CASSDLAGGPDTQYF; CDR3 DNA: TGTGCCAGCAGTGACCTAGCGGGAGGGCCAGATACGCAGTATTTT
CDR3 length: 17; D gene: TRBD1; J gene: TRBJ2-6; clone size: -; V gene: TRBV15; CDR3 protein: CATSDPGQLSGANVLTF; CDR3 DNA: TGTGCCACCAGCGATCCGGGACAGCTCTCTGGGGCCAACGTCCTGACTTTC
CDR3 length: 14; D gene: TRBD1; J gene: TRBJ2-5; clone size: -; V gene: TRBV5-4; CDR3 protein: CASSGTGTEETQYF; CDR3 DNA: TGTGCCAGCAGCGGAACCGGGACAGAAGAGACCCAGTACTTC
CDR3 length: 14; D gene: -; J gene: TRBJ2-5; clone size: once; V gene: TRBV7-2; CDR3 protein: CASSPQGSGETQYF; CDR3 DNA: TGTGCCAGCAGCCCGCAGGGTTCGGGGGAGACCCAGTACTTC